The 22 T cell receptor beta chains given below trace back to one sample, sequenced in a study of OX40 agonist ivuxolimab in advanced cancers. Assay used: immunoSEQ multiplex PCR; TCRdb lists only in-frame clones, some missing. The table has 61,000 or so clones, over 80% seen once; the top ten hold 3.4%. The sample consisted of CD4+ or CD8+ T cells sorted from blood, taken in a trial of the OX40 agonist ivuxolimab. The receptors derive from an adult with an advanced solid tumor such as melanoma, head and neck, liver or kidney cancer.

This clone was counted once. V is TRBV6-5 and J is TRBJ2-7, with 8 bases identical to TRBD2. Germline CDR1 is MNHEY and CDR2 is SVGAGI. The V segment lost 5 bases and the J segment 7 bases; nucleotides outside the gene matches: 10. This CDR3 contains 14 residues. For the CDR3, the DNA is TGTGCCAGCAGTCCGCCCACCGGGACTAGGGAGCAGTACTTC. Its translation: CASSPPTGTREQYF.

This rearrangement joins TRBV7-2 to TRBJ1-1, with TRBD1 matching over 7 bases. Germline CDR1 SGHTA, CDR2 FQGNSA. Unmatched junction bases numbered 10, after V lost 5 bases and J lost 10 bases. The CDR3 spans 13 residues. This CDR3 is CASSQIGQGGAFF. In DNA form, the CDR3 reads TGTGCCAGCAGCCAAATAGGGCAGGGGGGAGCTTTCTTT.

In this sample, this clone turned up once. One end of the junction varies from germline; a read error may be responsible. The chain couples TRBV9 to TRBJ2-2; D is uncertain. The CDR3 extends over 12 amino acids. Germline CDR1 is SGDLS and CDR2 is YYNGEE. The DNA of the CDR3 is TGTGCCGGCAGCGTAGGAGTCGGGGAGCTGTTTTTT. It translates to CAGSVGVGELFF.

The chain combines TRBV10-3 with TRBJ1-5; a possible D gene is TRBD1 (5 bases). The CDR3 length is 14 residues. CDR1 ENHRY and CDR2 SYGVKD come from the germline V gene. V was trimmed by 7 bases and J by 4 bases, leaving 14 bases between them. The CDR3 coding sequence is TGTGCCATCACCAGGGACGGCCAGAATCAGCCCCAGCATTTT. Translating it yields CAITRDGQNQPQHF.

CDR3 nucleotide sequence: TGTGCCAGCAGCTTAGCGGCAGGGGGACAGCCCCAGCATTTT. This codes for CASSLAAGGQPQHF. V usage is TRBV7-2 and J usage is TRBJ1-5; 7 nucleotides align to TRBD1. The germline gives CDR1 SGHTA, CDR2 FQGNSA. The CDR3 has 14 amino acids. Trimming at V came to 0 bases and at J to 7 bases, leaving 3 bases not matched to a gene.

There are a few counts of this clone. This rearrangement joins TRBV12-2 to TRBJ1-1; TRBD1, as called in the table, went unchecked against the DNA. TRBV12-2 is listed as a pseudogene. This CDR3 has 15 amino acids. The CDR3 nucleotides are TGTGCAAGTCGCCCTGACCCTAAGGTGACAGGTGAAGCTTTCTTT. Translating it yields CASRPDPKVTGEAFF.

The chain has TRBV5-5 and TRBJ2-7; 9 nucleotides align to TRBD2. Germline CDR1 and CDR2: SGHKS and YYEKEE (reference sequence). Trimming cost V 1 base and J 3 bases; bases outside gene matches: 5. The CDR3 covers 15 residues. CDR3 nucleotide sequence: TGTGCCAGCAGCTTGTCGCTAGCGGGGAGCTACGAGCAGTACTTC. Translated: CASSLSLAGSYEQYF.

The chain links TRBV11-3 to TRBJ2-1; 14 bases are a match to TRBD2. V was clipped by 10 bases and J by 10 bases; unmatched bases: 9. Germline V gene sequence: CDR1 SGHNT, CDR2 YENEEA. The length of the CDR3 is 14 residues. CDR3 amino acids: CATQTSGGAGEQFF. The CDR3 DNA follows: TGTGCCACTCAGACTAGCGGGGGGGCAGGGGAGCAGTTCTTC.

The chain uses TRBV27 and TRBJ1-2; D remains unclear. The CDR3 has 16 residues. Germline CDR1 is MNHEY and CDR2 is SMNVEV (reference sequence). V was trimmed by 5 bases and J by 4 bases, leaving 20 bases between them. The CDR3 reads CASSRSGEAIFYGYTF. In DNA form, the CDR3 reads TGTGCCAGCAGTCGAAGCGGTGAAGCCATTTTCTATGGCTACACCTTC.

The chain links TRBV5-1 to TRBJ1-1; D not resolved. Trimming removed 1 base at V and 2 bases at J, with 9 bases between. The CDR3 runs to 14 residues. CDR1 is SGHRS and CDR2 is YFSETQ in the germline V gene. The CDR3, as DNA: TGCGCCAGCAGCTTGACAGAATTTAACACTGAAGCTTTCTTT. Translation: CASSLTEFNTEAFF.

The rearrangement uses TRBV6-5 and TRBJ2-7, with 12 bases that match TRBD2. The ends lost 6 bases at V and 2 bases at J; junction bases unmatched: 5. The CDR3 totals 15 residues. Germline V CDR1 and CDR2: MNHEY, SVGAGI. CDR3 sequence reads: CASRRGLAGTYEQYF. CDR3 coding DNA: TGTGCCAGCAGGCGAGGACTAGCGGGGACCTACGAGCAGTACTTC.

This clone was found once. The chain employs TRBV30 and TRBJ2-3; possibly TRBD1 for D (6 bases). CDR1 and CDR2 (germline): GTSNPN, SVGIG (reference sequence). This CDR3 contains 16 residues. The V gene lost 0 bases and the J gene lost 1 base, with 14 bases spanning the gap. The CDR3 loop is CAWSVLSGHGTDTQYF. DNA of the CDR3: TGTGCCTGGAGTGTACTCTCGGGACACGGCACAGATACGCAGTATTTT.

V gene TRBV20-1 combines with J gene TRBJ1-1; possibly TRBD1 for D (6 bases). In germline, CDR1 is DFQATT, CDR2 SNEGSKA (reference sequence). The CDR3 is 11 amino acids. V was pared by 7 bases and J by 5 bases, with 11 bases between. CDR3 bases: TGCAGTGAAGGGGGGCGAACTGAAGCTTTCTTT. Amino acid sequence: CSEGGRTEAFF.

The J gene is TRBJ2-4, the V gene TRBV10-3; a possible D gene is TRBD2 (5 bases). From germline, CDR1 is ENHRY and CDR2 SYGVKD. V was pared by 3 bases and J by 3 bases, with 12 bases between. The CDR3 contains 15 residues. In nucleotides, the CDR3 is TGTGCCATCAGTGACAATCGGGGAGACAAAAACATTCAGTACTTC. Its protein is CAISDNRGDKNIQYF.

The chain has TRBV4-1 and TRBJ2-7, with D possibly being TRBD1 (6 bases). Germline V gene data show CDR1 as MGHRA and CDR2 as YSYEKL. This CDR3 has 14 residues. V was clipped by 0 bases and J by 5 bases, with 11 bases between them. In DNA form, the CDR3 reads TGCGCCAGCAGCCAAGATGTCAGGGGAGACGAGCAGTACTTC. Translation: CASSQDVRGDEQYF.

V usage is TRBV7-8 and J usage is TRBJ2-1; 11 nucleotides match TRBD2. Losses at the gene ends were 6 bases for V and 5 bases for J; bases not matched to a gene: 0. The germline CDR1 and CDR2 sequences are SGHVS and FQNEAQ. The CDR3 is 13 amino acids. CDR3 protein: CASRGLADNEQFF. CDR3 DNA sequence: TGTGCCAGCAGGGGACTAGCGGACAATGAGCAGTTCTTC.

The count of this clone is one. Other DNA sequences in this sample translate to the same CDR3. V gene TRBV9 combines with J gene TRBJ2-3, with D unclear. The CDR3 covers 16 residues. Germline-derived CDR1 and CDR2 are SGDLS and YYNGEE. Trimming removed 0 bases at V and 0 bases at J, with 11 bases between. In DNA form, the CDR3 reads TGTGCCAGCAGCGTAGGAGGTAGCACAAGCACAGATACGCAGTATTTT. It translates to CASSVGGSTSTDTQYF.

The chain carries TRBV28 and TRBJ2-7; possible D gene TRBD2, 5 bases. The CDR3 spans 14 residues. The V gene's germline CDR1 is MDHEN and CDR2 SYDVKM. V lost 6 bases and J lost 3, with 15 bases in between. The CDR3 is CASSLPEAVYEQYF. The DNA for the CDR3 is TGTGCCAGCAGCTTGCCGGAGGCCGTCTACGAGCAGTACTTC. The full variable domain, with the rest looked up from reference TRBV28 and TRBJ2-7, is DVKVTQSSRYLVKRTGEKVFLECVQDMDHENMFWYRQDPGLGLRLIYFSYDVKMKEKGDIPEGYSVSREKKERFSLILESASTNQTSMYLCASSLPEAVYEQYFGPGTRLTVT.

The gene calls are TRBV7-9 and TRBJ2-2, with TRBD2 matching 10 bases. Losses at the gene ends were 8 bases for V and 6 bases for J; bases not matched to a gene: 6. Germline V gene data show CDR1 as SEHNR and CDR2 as FQNEAQ (reference sequence). The CDR3 is 14 amino acids. The CDR3 bases are TGTGCCAGCGAGCAGCGGGGGGGCGCCGGGGAGCTGTTTTTT. Encoded protein: CASEQRGGAGELFF.

This rearrangement joins TRBV7-9 to TRBJ1-3, with D possibly TRBD1 on 5 matching bases. V lost 5 bases and J lost 8, with 16 bases in between. The CDR3 spans 14 residues. Per germline, CDR1 SEHNR and CDR2 FQNEAQ (reference sequence). The CDR3 region is CASSITRRGDTIYF. The CDR3 DNA sequence: TGTGCCAGCAGCATTACCAGACGAGGGGACACCATATATTTT.

This chain connects TRBV30 to TRBJ1-5; D call uncertain. The CDR3 contains 14 residues. Germline CDR1 reads GTSNPN; CDR2 reads SVGIG (reference sequence). Deletions cut 3 bases from V and 3 bases from J, with 12 bases between. The CDR3 sequence is CAWRDGPSNQPQHF. For the CDR3, the DNA is TGTGCCTGGAGAGATGGCCCGTCCAATCAGCCCCAGCATTTT. Supplemented by reference TRBV30 and TRBJ1-5, the full variable domain reads SQTIHQWPATLVQPVGSPLSLECTVEGTSNPNLYWYRQAAGRGLQLLFYSVGIGQISSEVPQNLSASRPQDRQFILSSKKLLLSDSGFYLCAWRDGPSNQPQHFGDGTRLSIL.

The rearrangement links TRBV30 to TRBJ1-5; D gene uncertain. V was trimmed by 3 bases and J by 2 bases, leaving 17 bases between them. CDR3 length: 16 amino acids. The germline gives CDR1 GTSNPN, CDR2 SVGIG (reference sequence). The DNA of the CDR3 is TGTGCCTGGAGACCCGCCCCGGGTTACGGCAATCAGCCCCAGCATTTT. Protein sequence: CAWRPAPGYGNQPQHF.